This TCR beta chain was captured in a study of T cell responses to AZD1222 COVID-19 vaccine. The method was immunoSEQ multiplex PCR; TCRdb's version includes in-frame clones alone and lacks a portion of them. The data show 75,000 to 85,000 clones, around nine tenths seen once. The CDR3 has 14 residues. Germline values: CDR1 SGHTA, CDR2 FQGNSA. Between the trimmed V and J ends, which lost 5 bases and 8 bases, there was a span of 15 bases. The table lists this clone with a count of one. This TCR was sampled from an adult in good health. Sample: peripheral blood, taken on day 0 of AZD1222 vaccination. The chain links TRBV7-2 to TRBJ1-4; D is perhaps TRBD1 (5 bases). The CDR3 sequence: CASSGSGGGEKLFF. DNA for the CDR3: TGTGCCAGCAGCGGAAGTGGGGGGGGAGAAAAACTGTTTTTT.